The present entry profiles one TCR beta chain with its context. Its antigen remains unidentified. Trimming removed 5 bases from V and 5 bases from J, with 9 bases in between. Germline-derived CDR1 and CDR2 are ENHRY and SYGVKD. CDR3 size: 12 residues. This entry comes from a study of cytomegalovirus exposure and HLA in healthy donors. The primer mix had 60 Vbeta and 13 Jbeta primers. Profiled with immunoSEQ multiplex PCR; TCRdb holds only in-frame clones, not every one. The sample has 150,000 to 200,000 clones, about 81% seen once. Samples came from healthy bone marrow donors. The study, taken as a whole, reports: Cytomegalovirus-associated TCR beta chains were listed, numbering roughly 150. When analyzed later, the rates of TCR association showed variation by HLA locus, with DRB1 the most and HLA-C the fewest.

The sequencing sample was made of PBMCs. The gene calls are TRBV10-3 and TRBJ1-2, with D possibly TRBD1 on 6 matching bases. The TCR was taken from a man between 18 and 35 years old in good health and CMV-seronegative. CDR3 coding DNA: TGTGCCATCAGTACACAGGGATATGGCTACACCTTC. Translation: CAISTQGYGYTF.